The 15 T cell receptor beta chains below come from one sample, sequenced in a study of cytomegalovirus exposure and HLA in healthy donors. PCR used 60 Vbeta primers and 13 Jbeta primers. Using immunoSEQ multiplex PCR, the repertoire was profiled, and TCRdb retains in-frame clones only, with some absent. Of about 210,000 clones listed, over 75% are singletons. The sequenced sample was PBMCs. These receptors originate from a boy aged 5-17 years in good health and CMV-seronegative.

This clone was found a few times. The chain couples TRBV14 to TRBJ1-2; 8 bases map to TRBD1. The CDR3 has 14 amino acids. Germline loops: CDR1 SGHDN, CDR2 FVKESK. V shed 4 bases, J shed 8 bases, and the junction held 9 bases outside the gene matches. CDR3 DNA: TGTGCCAGCAGCCGGAGCAGGGGGCATCGCGGCTACACCTTC. Amino acid sequence: CASSRSRGHRGYTF.

The table lists this clone with a few counts. The CDR3 spells CASRSAGATDTQYF. The CDR3 bases are TGCGCCAGCAGGTCTGCGGGTGCCACAGATACGCAGTATTTT. The chain uses TRBV10-2 and TRBJ2-3, with D tentatively TRBD2 (5 bases). CDR1 is WSHSY and CDR2 is SAAADI in the germline V gene. The CDR3 has 14 residues. V lost 6 bases, J lost 2 bases, and 12 bases lay in between.

The CDR3 bases are TGTGCCAGCAGCTTAGGGGGACATTCGAAAAACATTCAGTACTTC. Residues: CASSLGGHSKNIQYF. The chain joins TRBV7-2 to TRBJ2-4; D might be TRBD1 (6 bases). The CDR3 consists of 15 residues. Germline V gene data show CDR1 as SGHTA and CDR2 as FQGNSA. The V end was cut by 1 base, the J end by 4 bases, with 11 bases between.

This sequence joins TRBV5-1 and TRBJ1-4; D is undetermined. Between the trimmed V and J ends, which lost 4 bases and 0 bases, there was a span of 13 bases. CDR1 is SGHRS, CDR2 YFSETQ, per germline. This CDR3 is built from 16 residues. The CDR3 sequence: CASSPDPYTTNEKLFF. The CDR3 nucleotides read TGCGCCAGCAGCCCAGATCCATATACAACTAATGAAAAACTGTTTTTT.

The J gene is TRBJ1-3, the V gene TRBV27; no firm D call. The CDR3 contains 13 residues. The V end lost 6 bases, the J end lost 3 bases, and 9 bases lay between the germline ends. The germline V gene encodes CDR1 MNHEY and CDR2 SMNVEV (reference sequence). The DNA for the CDR3 is TGTGCCAGCAGGTCAAGCTTTGGAAACACCATATATTTT. As protein: CASRSSFGNTIYF.

This chain joins TRBV10-2 and TRBJ2-7; 7 nucleotides line up with TRBD1. V was pared by 5 bases and J by 0 bases, with 4 bases of the junction left unmatched. In germline, CDR1 is WSHSY, CDR2 SAAADI. The CDR3 runs 14 residues. The CDR3 protein is CASSKDRFSYEQYF. In DNA, the CDR3 is TGCGCCAGCAGTAAGGACAGGTTCTCCTACGAGCAGTACTTC.

This clone appeared a few times. This chain uses TRBV2 with TRBJ1-6; D gene uncertain. Trimming removed 2 bases at V and 9 bases at J, with 8 bases between. The CDR3 loop spans 13 amino acids. CDR1 is SNHLY and CDR2 is FYNNEI in the germline V gene. The CDR3 DNA sequence: TGTGCCAGCAGTGAAATCCCGGGTTCACCCCTCCACTTT. It specifies CASSEIPGSPLHF.

The genes are TRBV7-6 and TRBJ2-7; unclear D gene. The CDR3 covers 14 residues. Germline V gene lookup returns CDR1 SGHVS and CDR2 FNYEAQ. V was trimmed by 5 bases and J by 6 bases, leaving 17 bases between them. In DNA, the CDR3 is TGTGCCAGCAGCCGTCCCGGCTGGGCCGCCGAGCAGTACTTC. This sequence encodes CASSRPGWAAEQYF.

This chain joins TRBV19 and TRBJ1-5; D is unclear. This CDR3 contains 16 residues. The germline V gene encodes CDR1 LNHDA and CDR2 SQIVND (reference sequence). V lost 4 bases and J lost 0, with 13 bases in between. Here the CDR3 DNA reads TGTGCCAGTAGTACCGGGATAATTTATAGCAATCAGCCCCAGCATTTT. Its translation: CASSTGIIYSNQPQHF.

The rearrangement links TRBV2 to TRBJ1-1; 9 bases match TRBD1. This CDR3 spans 15 amino acids. Germline trimming cut 2 bases from V and 4 bases from J; bases unmatched to any gene: 5. The germline CDR1 and CDR2 sequences are SNHLY and FYNNEI. The CDR3 reads CASSETGGDFTEAFF. CDR3 DNA: TGTGCCAGCAGTGAAACAGGGGGCGATTTCACTGAAGCTTTCTTT. The whole variable domain, remainder taken from reference TRBV2 and TRBJ1-1, is EPEVTQTPSHQVTQMGQEVILRCVPISNHLYFYWYRQILGQKVEFLVSFYNNEISEKSEIFDDQFSVERPDGSNFTLKIRSTKLEDSAMYFCASSETGGDFTEAFFGQGTRLTVV.

The chain carries TRBV5-1 and TRBJ2-5; D is undetermined. Trimming took 3 bases from V and 0 from J, leaving 9 bases between them. Germline V gene data show CDR1 as SGHRS and CDR2 as YFSETQ. The CDR3 contains 14 residues. DNA for the CDR3: TGCGCCAGCAGCTATACACCGTACCAAGAGACCCAGTACTTC. Amino acids: CASSYTPYQETQYF.

CDR3 in amino acids: CASSPRGRESTGTQYF. CDR3 coding DNA: TGTGCCAGCAGCCCGCGTGGGCGGGAGTCCACGGGGACCCAGTACTTC. This chain links TRBV7-9 with TRBJ2-5; 7 bases agree with TRBD2. J was trimmed by 7 bases and V by 5 bases; bases with no gene match: 16. The CDR3 is 16 amino acids. CDR1 SEHNR and CDR2 FQNEAQ come from the germline V gene (reference sequence).

The V and J genes are TRBV10-3 and TRBJ1-1; no clear D gene. V lost 6 bases, J lost 3 bases, and 11 bases lay in between. The CDR3 spans 13 residues. Germline V gene data show CDR1 as ENHRY and CDR2 as SYGVKD. CDR3 DNA sequence: TGTGCCATCAGGACCCTTCGGGACACTGAAGCTTTCTTT. It translates to CAIRTLRDTEAFF.

The chain links TRBV14 to TRBJ1-5, with D maybe TRBD1 (5 bases). This CDR3 contains 16 residues. CDR1 and CDR2 from the germline V gene are SGHDN and FVKESK. Trimming cost V 5 bases and J 7 bases, with 21 bases left between them. The CDR3 nucleotides read TGTGCCAGCAGCGAATTAAGGGCCCAGGGCAGGCAGCCCCAGCATTTT. It specifies CASSELRAQGRQPQHF.

This chain uses TRBV19 with TRBJ2-4; 11 bases map to TRBD1. Per the germline V gene, CDR1 is LNHDA and CDR2 is SQIVND (reference sequence). This CDR3 spans 14 amino acids. The V gene end was trimmed by 5 bases and the J gene end by 7 bases; junction bases not matched to a gene: 4. CDR3 amino acids: CASSADRGPNIQYF. The CDR3 DNA reads TGTGCCAGTAGTGCGGACAGGGGGCCGAACATTCAGTACTTC. Full variable domain (missing parts from reference TRBV19 and TRBJ2-4): DGGITQSPKYLFRKEGQNVTLSCEQNLNHDAMYWYRQDPGQGLRLIYYSQIVNDFQKGDIAEGYSVSREKKESFPLTVTSAQKNPTAFYLCASSADRGPNIQYFGAGTRLSVL.